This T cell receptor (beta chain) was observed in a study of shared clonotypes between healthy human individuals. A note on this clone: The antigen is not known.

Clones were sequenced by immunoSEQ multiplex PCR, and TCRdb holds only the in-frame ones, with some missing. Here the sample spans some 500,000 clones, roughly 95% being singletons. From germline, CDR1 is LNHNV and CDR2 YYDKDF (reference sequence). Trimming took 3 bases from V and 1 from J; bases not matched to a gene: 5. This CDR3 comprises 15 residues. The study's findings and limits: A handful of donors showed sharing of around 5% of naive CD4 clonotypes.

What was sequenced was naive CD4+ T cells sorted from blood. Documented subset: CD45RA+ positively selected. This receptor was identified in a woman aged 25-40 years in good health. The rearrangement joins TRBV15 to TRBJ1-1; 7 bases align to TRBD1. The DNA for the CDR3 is TGTGCCACCAGCAGGTCGAGGGGGCGGAACACTGAAGCTTTCTTT. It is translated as CATSRSRGRNTEAFF. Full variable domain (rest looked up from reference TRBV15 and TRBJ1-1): DAMVIQNPRYQVTQFGKPVTLSCSQTLNHNVMYWYQQKSSQAPKLLFHYYDKDFNNEADTPDNFQSRRPNTSFCFLDIRSPGLGDTAMYLCATSRSRGRNTEAFFGQGTRLTVV.